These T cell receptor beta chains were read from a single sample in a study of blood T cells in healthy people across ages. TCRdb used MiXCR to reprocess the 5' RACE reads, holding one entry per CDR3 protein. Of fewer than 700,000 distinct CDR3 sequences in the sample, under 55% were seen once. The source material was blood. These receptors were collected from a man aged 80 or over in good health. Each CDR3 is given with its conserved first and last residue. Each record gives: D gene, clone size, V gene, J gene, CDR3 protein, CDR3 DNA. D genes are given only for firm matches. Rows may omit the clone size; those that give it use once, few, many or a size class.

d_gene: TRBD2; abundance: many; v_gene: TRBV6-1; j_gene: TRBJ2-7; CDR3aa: CASSPTLSGLDSYEQYF; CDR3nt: TGTGCCAGCAGTCCCACCCTGAGTGGACTAGACTCCTACGAGCAGTACTTC
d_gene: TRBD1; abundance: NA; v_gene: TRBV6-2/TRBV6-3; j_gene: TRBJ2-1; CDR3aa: CASRTTGDSYNEQFF; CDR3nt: TGTGCCAGCAGAACCACAGGGGACTCCTACAATGAGCAGTTCTTC
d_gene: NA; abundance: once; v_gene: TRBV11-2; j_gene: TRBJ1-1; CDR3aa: CASSLGAGTVGTEAFF; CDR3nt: TGTGCCAGCAGCCTAGGGGCGGGGACCGTAGGGACTGAAGCTTTCTTT
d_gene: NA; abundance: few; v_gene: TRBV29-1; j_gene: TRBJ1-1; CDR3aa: CSVEIGGGTEAFF; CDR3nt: TGCAGCGTTGAGATAGGAGGGGGTACTGAAGCTTTCTTT
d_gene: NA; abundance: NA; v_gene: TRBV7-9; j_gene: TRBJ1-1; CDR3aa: CAGTTYTEAFF; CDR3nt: TGTGCCGGAACAACATACACTGAAGCTTTCTTT
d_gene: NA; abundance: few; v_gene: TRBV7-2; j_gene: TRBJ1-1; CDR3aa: CASSRHSDRDEAFF; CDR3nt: TGTGCCAGCAGCCGACATAGCGATAGGGACGAAGCTTTCTTT
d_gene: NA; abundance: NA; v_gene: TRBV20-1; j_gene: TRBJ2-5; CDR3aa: CSAITSLGQETQYF; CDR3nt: TGCAGTGCTATAACTAGTCTGGGCCAAGAGACCCAGTACTTC
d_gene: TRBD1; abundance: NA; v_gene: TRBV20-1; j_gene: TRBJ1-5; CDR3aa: CSAIGTGGQPQHF; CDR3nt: TGCAGTGCGATAGGGACAGGGGGTCAGCCCCAGCATTTT
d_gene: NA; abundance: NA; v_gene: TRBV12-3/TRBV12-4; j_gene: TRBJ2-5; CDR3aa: CATRGLSETQYF; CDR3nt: TGTGCCACCAGAGGACTATCGGAGACCCAGTACTTC
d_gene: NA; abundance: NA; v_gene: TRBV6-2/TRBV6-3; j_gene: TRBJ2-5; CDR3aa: CASSQAGTYYQETQYF; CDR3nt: TGTGCCAGCAGTCAAGCCGGGACTTACTACCAAGAGACCCAGTACTTC
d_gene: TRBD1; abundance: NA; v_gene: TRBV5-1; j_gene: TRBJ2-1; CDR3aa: CASSPPTRGSANEQFF; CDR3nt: TGCGCCAGCAGCCCTCCAACCAGGGGGTCGGCCAATGAGCAGTTCTTC
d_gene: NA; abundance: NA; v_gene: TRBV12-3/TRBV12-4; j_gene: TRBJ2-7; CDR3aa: CASMNFREQYF; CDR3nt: TGTGCCAGCATGAACTTTCGCGAGCAGTACTTC
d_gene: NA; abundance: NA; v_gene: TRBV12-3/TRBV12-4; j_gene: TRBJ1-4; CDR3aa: CASSLEGWSNEKLFF; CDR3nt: TGTGCCAGCAGTTTGGAGGGGTGGTCTAATGAAAAACTGTTTTTT
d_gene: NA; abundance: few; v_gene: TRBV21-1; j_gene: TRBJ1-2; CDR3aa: CASSKVTSDSSYGYTF; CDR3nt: TGTGCCAGCAGCAAAGTAACATCGGACAGCTCCTATGGCTACACCTTC
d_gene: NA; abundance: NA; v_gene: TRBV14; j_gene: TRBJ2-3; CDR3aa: CASSQFGGGASTDTQYF; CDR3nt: TGTGCCAGCAGCCAATTCGGAGGTGGAGCTAGCACAGATACGCAGTATTTT
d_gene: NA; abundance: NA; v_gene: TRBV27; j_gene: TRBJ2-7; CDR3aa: CASSPDRLSSYEQYF; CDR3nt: TGTGCCAGCAGTCCCGATAGACTTAGCTCCTACGAGCAGTACTTC
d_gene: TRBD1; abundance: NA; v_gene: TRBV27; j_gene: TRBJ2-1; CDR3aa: CASSLWDRVHEQFF; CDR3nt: TGTGCCAGCAGTTTATGGGACAGGGTGCATGAGCAGTTCTTC
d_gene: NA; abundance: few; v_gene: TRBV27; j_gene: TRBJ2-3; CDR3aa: CASSWGTLRGTDTQYF; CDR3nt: TGTGCCAGCAGCTGGGGGACTTTGCGAGGCACAGATACGCAGTATTTT
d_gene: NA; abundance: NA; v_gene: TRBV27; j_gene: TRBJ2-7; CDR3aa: CASMSVGASLGIYEQYF; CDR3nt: TGTGCCAGCATGTCCGTAGGGGCTAGCCTTGGGATCTACGAGCAGTACTTC
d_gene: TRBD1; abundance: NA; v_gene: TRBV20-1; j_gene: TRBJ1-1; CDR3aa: CSARAFSTGGNTEAFF; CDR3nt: TGCAGTGCTAGAGCTTTTTCGACAGGGGGGAACACTGAAGCTTTCTTT
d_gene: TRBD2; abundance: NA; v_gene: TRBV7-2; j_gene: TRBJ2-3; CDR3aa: CASSLRTSGVPDTQYF; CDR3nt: TGTGCCAGCAGTCTTCGCACTAGCGGGGTCCCCGATACGCAGTATTTT
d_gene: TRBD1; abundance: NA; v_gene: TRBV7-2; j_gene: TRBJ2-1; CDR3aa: CASSLEARGQGSYNERFF; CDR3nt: TGTGCCAGCAGCTTAGAGGCTAGAGGACAGGGGTCCTACAATGAGCGGTTCTTC
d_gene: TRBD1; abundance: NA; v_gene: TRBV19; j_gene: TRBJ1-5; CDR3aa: CASQGAEQPQHF; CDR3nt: TGTGCCAGTCAGGGGGCTGAACAGCCCCAGCATTTT
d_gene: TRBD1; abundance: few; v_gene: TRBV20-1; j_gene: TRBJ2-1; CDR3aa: CSAWNRGDEQFF; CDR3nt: TGCAGTGCTTGGAACAGGGGAGATGAGCAGTTCTTC
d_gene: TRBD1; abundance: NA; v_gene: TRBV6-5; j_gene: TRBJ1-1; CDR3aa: CASRPDRGLKDTEAFF; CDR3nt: TGTGCCAGCAGACCGGACAGGGGTCTCAAGGACACTGAAGCTTTCTTT
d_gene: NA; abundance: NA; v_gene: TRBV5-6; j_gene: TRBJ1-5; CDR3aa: CASSLLSGDNQPQHF; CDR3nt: TGTGCCAGCAGCTTACTTTCAGGGGATAATCAGCCCCAGCATTTT
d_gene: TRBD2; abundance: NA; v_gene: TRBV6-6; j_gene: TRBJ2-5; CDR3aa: CASSGSGGGSGNEQYF; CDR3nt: TGTGCCAGCAGTGGCTCGGGGGGAGGTTCGGGCAATGAGCAGTACTTC
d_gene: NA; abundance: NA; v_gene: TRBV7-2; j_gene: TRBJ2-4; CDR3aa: CASSLGGGGSLKNIQYF; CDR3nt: TGTGCCAGCAGCTTAGGGGGAGGGGGATCACTCAAAAACATTCAGTACTTC
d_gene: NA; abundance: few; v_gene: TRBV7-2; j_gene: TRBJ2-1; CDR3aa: CASSFNERNEQFF; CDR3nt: TGTGCCAGCAGTTTCAACGAGAGGAATGAGCAGTTCTTC
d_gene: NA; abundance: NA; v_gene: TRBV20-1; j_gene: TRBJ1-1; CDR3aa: CSASPRTDTEAFF; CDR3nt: TGCAGTGCTAGCCCCCGGACAGACACTGAAGCTTTCTTT
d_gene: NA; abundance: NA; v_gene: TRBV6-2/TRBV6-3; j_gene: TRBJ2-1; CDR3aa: CASSAARVYDEQFF; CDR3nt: TGTGCCAGCAGTGCGGCCCGCGTGTACGATGAGCAGTTCTTC
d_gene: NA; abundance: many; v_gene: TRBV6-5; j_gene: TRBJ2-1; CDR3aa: CASTQGHEQFF; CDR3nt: TGTGCCAGCACCCAGGGGCATGAGCAGTTCTTC
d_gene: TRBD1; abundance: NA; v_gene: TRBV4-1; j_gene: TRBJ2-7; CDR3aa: CASSQSRDRVKNEQYF; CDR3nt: TGCGCCAGCAGCCAAAGCCGGGACAGGGTAAAAAACGAGCAGTACTTC
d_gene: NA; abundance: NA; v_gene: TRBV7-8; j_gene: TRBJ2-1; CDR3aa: CASSLGNPNNEQFF; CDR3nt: TGTGCCAGCAGCTTAGGAAACCCAAACAATGAGCAGTTCTTC
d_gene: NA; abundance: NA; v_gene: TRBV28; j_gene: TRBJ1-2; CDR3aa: CASNSRGVGPGYTF; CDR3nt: TGTGCCAGCAATTCACGCGGTGTTGGACCGGGCTACACCTTC
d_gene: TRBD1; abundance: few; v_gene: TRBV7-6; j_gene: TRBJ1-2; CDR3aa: CASSSLTGGAEGYTF; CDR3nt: TGTGCCAGCAGCTCCTTAACAGGGGGCGCGGAGGGCTACACCTTC
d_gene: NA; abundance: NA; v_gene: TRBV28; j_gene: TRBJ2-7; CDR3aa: CASRPVPPYEQYF; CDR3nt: TGTGCCAGCCGTCCAGTCCCACCCTACGAGCAGTACTTC
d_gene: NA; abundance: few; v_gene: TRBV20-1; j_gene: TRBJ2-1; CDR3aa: CSASSYNEQFF; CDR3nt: TGCAGTGCTAGCTCCTACAATGAGCAGTTCTTC
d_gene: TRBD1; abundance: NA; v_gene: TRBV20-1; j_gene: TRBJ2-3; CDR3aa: CSRQGLSTDTQYF; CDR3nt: TGCAGTCGACAGGGATTAAGCACAGATACGCAGTATTTT
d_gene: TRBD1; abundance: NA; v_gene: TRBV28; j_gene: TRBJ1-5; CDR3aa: CAISGTGGDQPQHF; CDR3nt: TGTGCCATCAGTGGGACAGGGGGGGATCAGCCCCAGCATTTT
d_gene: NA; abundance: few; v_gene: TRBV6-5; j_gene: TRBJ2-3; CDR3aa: CASSYRGSRADTQYF; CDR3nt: TGTGCCAGCAGTTACAGGGGGAGTAGGGCAGATACGCAGTATTTT
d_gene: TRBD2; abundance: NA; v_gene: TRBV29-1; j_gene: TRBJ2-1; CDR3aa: CSVESGGAYNEQFF; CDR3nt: TGCAGCGTTGAAAGCGGGGGGGCCTACAATGAGCAGTTCTTC
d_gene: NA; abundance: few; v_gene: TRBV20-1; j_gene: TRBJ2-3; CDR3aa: CSANRGIGTDTQYF; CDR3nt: TGCAGTGCTAATCGGGGGATAGGCACAGATACGCAGTATTTT
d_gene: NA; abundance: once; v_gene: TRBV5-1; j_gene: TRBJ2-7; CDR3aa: CASSVVQGTSEQYF; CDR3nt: TGCGCCAGCAGCGTGGTCCAGGGGACAAGCGAGCAGTACTTC
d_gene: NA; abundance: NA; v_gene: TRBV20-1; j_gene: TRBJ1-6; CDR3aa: CSAINDNDRYNSPLHF; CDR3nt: TGCAGTGCCATTAATGACAATGACAGATATAATTCACCCCTCCACTTT
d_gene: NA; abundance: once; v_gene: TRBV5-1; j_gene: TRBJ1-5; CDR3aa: CASRLSPVDQPQHF; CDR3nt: TGCGCCAGCAGACTGTCCCCGGTTGATCAGCCCCAGCATTTT
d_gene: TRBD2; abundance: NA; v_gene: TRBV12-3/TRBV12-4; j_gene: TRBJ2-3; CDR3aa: CASSLGTRNCPDTQYF; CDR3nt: TGTGCCAGCAGTTTAGGGACTAGAAATTGCCCAGATACGCAGTATTTT
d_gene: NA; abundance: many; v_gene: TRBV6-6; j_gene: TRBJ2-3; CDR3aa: CASSYSLTPDSTDTQYF; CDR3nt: TGTGCCAGCAGTTACTCCCTAACCCCTGATAGCACAGATACGCAGTATTTT
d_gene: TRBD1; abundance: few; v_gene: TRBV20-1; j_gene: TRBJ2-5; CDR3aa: CSAASTGEETQYF; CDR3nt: TGCAGTGCTGCCTCCACAGGGGAAGAGACCCAGTACTTC
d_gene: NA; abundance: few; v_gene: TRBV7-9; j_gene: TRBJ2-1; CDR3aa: CANSLGLGGAYNEQFF; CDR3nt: TGTGCCAACAGCTTAGGTCTAGGTGGTGCCTACAATGAGCAGTTCTTC
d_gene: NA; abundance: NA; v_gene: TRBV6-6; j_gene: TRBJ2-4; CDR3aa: CARRGGDGGAKNIQYF; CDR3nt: TGTGCCCGCCGTGGCGGGGACGGAGGGGCCAAAAACATTCAGTACTTC
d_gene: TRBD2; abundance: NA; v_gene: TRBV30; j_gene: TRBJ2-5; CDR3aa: CAWSSGGDNEQYF; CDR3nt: TGTGCCTGGAGTAGCGGGGGCGACAATGAGCAGTACTTC
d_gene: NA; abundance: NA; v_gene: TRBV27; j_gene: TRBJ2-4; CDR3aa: CASSLSGGTRAIAKNIQYF; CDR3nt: TGTGCCAGCAGTTTATCCGGCGGAACAAGGGCAATAGCCAAAAACATTCAGTACTTC
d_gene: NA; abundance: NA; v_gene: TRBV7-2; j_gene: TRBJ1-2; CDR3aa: CASSPPSGGVAYGYTF; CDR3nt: TGTGCCAGCAGCCCGCCCTCCGGGGGGGTGGCATATGGCTACACCTTC